The 27 T cell receptor beta chains below all came from one sample that was sequenced in a study of blood T cell repertoires in COVID-19. Repertoires were generated with immunoSEQ multiplex PCR, while TCRdb's copy carries only in-frame clones and drops some. The sample includes about 100,000 clones, about 91% seen only once; the top ten take under 5.5%. The specimen was peripheral blood. The receptors here all came from a human donor in a cohort sampled during active COVID-19.

On this clone: A junction boundary mismatches the germline segment, possibly from a read error. The chain carries TRBV11-1 and TRBJ2-7; weak D call: TRBD2 (5 bases). The CDR3 contains 14 residues. Germline CDR1 is SGHAT and CDR2 is FQDESV (reference sequence). CDR3: CASSIAGSSGEQYF. The CDR3 DNA reads as TGTGCCAGCAGCATAGCCGGGTCCTCGGGGGAGCAGTACTTC.

The genes are TRBV5-1 and TRBJ2-5; 10 nucleotides line up with TRBD2. CDR1 and CDR2 from the germline V gene are SGHRS and YFSETQ. Trimming removed 3 bases from V and 5 bases from J; junction bases left unmatched: 7. This CDR3 contains 15 residues. The CDR3 loop is CASSWGASGSETQYF. DNA for the CDR3: TGCGCCAGCAGCTGGGGTGCTAGCGGGAGTGAGACCCAGTACTTC. The whole variable domain, remainder taken from reference TRBV5-1 and TRBJ2-5, is KAGVTQTPRYLIKTRGQQVTLSCSPISGHRSVSWYQQTPGQGLQFLFEYFSETQRNKGNFPGRFSGRQFSNSRSEMNVSTLELGDSALYLCASSWGASGSETQYFGPGTRLLVL.

V gene TRBV5-4 combines with J gene TRBJ2-3, with 11 nucleotides matching TRBD2. CDR3 length equals 18 residues. With 2 bases clipped from V and 1 base from J, the junction kept 9 bases outside the gene matches. Germline CDR1 reads SGHNT; CDR2 reads YYREEE (reference sequence). The CDR3: CASSLRLAGLIGTDTQYF. The CDR3 coding sequence is TGTGCCAGCAGCTTACGACTAGCGGGATTAATTGGCACAGATACGCAGTATTTT.

This clone was observed a single time. The chain is built from TRBV9 and TRBJ1-5; D may be TRBD1 (5 bases). Germline V gene sequence: CDR1 SGDLS, CDR2 YYNGEE. With 7 bases removed from V and 0 bases from J, the gap between germline ends came to 14 bases. This CDR3 contains 15 residues. CDR3 in amino acids: CASGGDPYSNQPQHF. The CDR3 DNA reads TGTGCCAGCGGAGGGGATCCTTATAGCAATCAGCCCCAGCATTTT.

The chain combines TRBV6-5 with TRBJ1-5, with 9 bases matching TRBD1. This CDR3 has 14 amino acids. Germline CDR1 reads MNHEY; CDR2 reads SVGAGI. The J segment lost 3 bases and the V segment lost 7 bases, leaving 4 bases of the junction unmatched. The CDR3 loop is CASTGQGINQPQHF. CDR3 coding DNA: TGTGCCAGCACCGGACAGGGGATCAATCAGCCCCAGCATTTT.

The chain has TRBV19 and TRBJ2-1, with 9 bases matching TRBD2. Germline V CDR1 and CDR2: LNHDA, SQIVND (reference sequence). The CDR3 is made up of 14 amino acids. The junction had 9 bases not matched to a gene; V was cut back by 3 bases and J by 12 bases. CDR3 protein: CASSIGLAGTGQFF. The CDR3 nucleotides are TGTGCCAGTAGTATTGGGCTAGCGGGAACAGGGCAGTTCTTC.

The rearrangement joins TRBV11-2 to TRBJ2-7; D gene ambiguous. The CDR3 length is 15 residues. The germline V and J ends were trimmed by 0 bases and 6 bases, with 15 bases remaining between them. Germline assignment: CDR1 SGHAT and CDR2 FQNNGV. The CDR3 protein is CASSLEPSPISEQYF. CDR3 coding DNA: TGTGCCAGCAGCTTAGAGCCGAGCCCAATAAGCGAGCAGTACTTC. Full variable domain (missing parts from reference TRBV11-2 and TRBJ2-7): EAGVAQSPRYKIIEKRQSVAFWCNPISGHATLYWYQQILGQGPKLLIQFQNNGVVDDSQLPKDRFSAERLKGVDSTLKIQPAKLEDSAVYLCASSLEPSPISEQYFGPGTRLTVT.

The gene calls are TRBV12-3 or TRBV12-4 and TRBJ2-2, with 7 bases that match TRBD1. J gave up 6 bases and V 10 bases, and 8 bases lay outside the gene matches. This CDR3 is built from 13 residues. The CDR3 nucleotides read TGTGCCACCCGACAGGGAAGGGCCGGGGAGCTGTTTTTT. This encodes CATRQGRAGELFF.

The rearrangement joins TRBV6-6 to TRBJ1-2; possibly TRBD1 for D (6 bases). With 11 bases removed from V and 4 bases from J, the gap between germline ends came to 14 bases. Germline V lookup: CDR1 MNHNY, CDR2 SVGAGI (reference sequence). The CDR3 extends over 12 amino acids. The CDR3, as DNA: TGTGCCTCAACCGGGACACCCTATGGCTACACCTTC. This codes for CASTGTPYGYTF.

J is TRBJ1-2 and V is TRBV3-1 (or the pseudogene TRBV3-2), with D tentatively TRBD1 (5 bases). Germline V CDR1 and CDR2: LGHDT, YNNKEL (reference sequence). The CDR3 totals 13 residues. The germline V and J ends were trimmed by 1 base and 8 bases, with 11 bases remaining between them. CDR3 sequence (DNA): TGTGCCAGCAGCCAAGTTCAGGGTTGGGGCTACACCTTC. Amino acid sequence: CASSQVQGWGYTF.

J is TRBJ1-5 and V is TRBV9; 7 positions match TRBD1. The V gene's germline CDR1 is SGDLS and CDR2 YYNGEE. The V gene end was trimmed by 0 bases and the J gene end by 5 bases; junction bases not matched to a gene: 2. The CDR3 extends over 14 amino acids. The DNA for the CDR3 is TGTGCCAGCAGCGTAGGACAGGGCGATCAGCCCCAGCATTTT. It specifies CASSVGQGDQPQHF.

The chain carries TRBV11-3 and TRBJ2-1, with 14 bases that match TRBD2. Germline V gene data show CDR1 as SGHNT and CDR2 as YENEEA. CDR3 length: 17 residues. Trimming at V came to 2 bases and at J to 8 bases, leaving 8 bases not matched to a gene. CDR3 nucleotide sequence: TGTGCCAGCAGCTTAAGCGGTCAGGGACTAGCGGGAGATGAGCAGTTCTTC. Residues: CASSLSGQGLAGDEQFF.

The gene calls are TRBV18 and TRBJ1-4; TRBD1 matches 7 bases. The germline V gene encodes CDR1 KGHSH and CDR2 LQKENI. With V trimmed by 6 bases and J by 8 bases, 9 bases remained unmatched. CDR3 length: 14 amino acids. The CDR3 sequence is CASSRTGVEEKLFF. CDR3 DNA sequence: TGTGCCAGCTCCCGCACAGGGGTAGAAGAAAAACTGTTTTTT.

In nucleotides, the CDR3 is TGTGCCAGCGCCCTGGAGGGGAACTACAATGAGCAGTTCTTC. This gives the protein CASALEGNYNEQFF. The chain carries TRBV6-6 and TRBJ2-1; possibly TRBD2 for D (6 bases). Germline CDR1 reads MNHNY; CDR2 reads SVGAGI (reference sequence). The CDR3 consists of 14 residues. V lost 8 bases and J 3 bases, leaving 14 bases between the germline ends.

The chain has TRBV4-2 and TRBJ1-2; 8 nucleotides line up with TRBD1. V was clipped by 4 bases and J by 3 bases; unmatched bases: 7. Germline CDR1 is LGHNA and CDR2 is YNFKEQ. CDR3 length equals 15 residues. CDR3 in DNA: TGTGCCAGCAGCCCGAGGACAGGGACGGACTATGGCTACACCTTC. Translation: CASSPRTGTDYGYTF.

The CDR3 region is CASSVDGGVSYNEQFF. CDR3 DNA sequence: TGTGCCAGCAGCGTAGACGGCGGGGTTTCCTACAATGAGCAGTTCTTC. The chain employs TRBV9 and TRBJ2-1, with D tentatively TRBD2 (6 bases). V lost 0 bases to trimming and J lost 1 base, with 11 bases between them. The CDR3 length is 16 residues. Germline-derived CDR1 and CDR2 are SGDLS and YYNGEE.

The chain has TRBV30 and TRBJ1-2; D uncertain. Looked up from germline, CDR1 is GTSNPN and CDR2 is SVGIG (reference sequence). Trimming shortened V by 4 bases and J by 5 bases, and 17 bases separated the two germline ends. CDR3 length equals 14 residues. CDR3 sequence reads: CAWMEPRSGYGYTF. The CDR3 coding sequence is TGTGCCTGGATGGAGCCCAGATCTGGGTATGGCTACACCTTC.

The genes are TRBV14 and TRBJ2-5, with 13 bases matching TRBD2. Per the germline V gene, CDR1 is SGHDN and CDR2 is FVKESK. CDR3 size: 16 residues. V gave up 4 bases and J gave up 4 bases; unmatched junction bases: 6. The CDR3 sequence is CASSPGLAGALETQYF. CDR3 nucleotides: TGTGCCAGCAGCCCCGGACTAGCGGGAGCTTTAGAGACCCAGTACTTC.

V and J are TRBV30 and TRBJ1-1; perhaps TRBD1 as D (5 bases). Trimming took off 0 bases at V and 4 bases at J, with 6 bases between the two ends. The germline gives CDR1 GTSNPN, CDR2 SVGIG (reference sequence). There are 12 residues in the CDR3. The CDR3 sequence is CAWSVGATEAFF. Written as DNA, the CDR3 is TGTGCCTGGAGTGTTGGGGCCACTGAAGCTTTCTTT.

This sequence joins TRBV19 and TRBJ2-4; 7 positions agree with TRBD1. The junction had 10 bases not matched to a gene; V was cut back by 5 bases and J by 6 bases. The germline V gene has CDR1 LNHDA and CDR2 SQIVND (reference sequence). The CDR3 is 15 residues long. The CDR3 here is CASSRGQVVPNIQYF. The CDR3 bases are TGTGCCAGTAGTCGCGGACAGGTCGTCCCAAACATTCAGTACTTC.

The rearrangement links TRBV7-2 to TRBJ2-7; D not certain. Trimming left V 3 bases short and J 4 bases short, with 10 bases between. This CDR3 contains 13 residues. CDR1 is SGHTA and CDR2 is FQGNSA in the germline V gene. CDR3 sequence: CASSLLVRYEQYF. The CDR3 coding sequence is TGTGCCAGCAGCTTGCTAGTGCGGTACGAGCAGTACTTC.

J is TRBJ2-5 and V is TRBV28; the D is unclear. Germline values: CDR1 MDHEN, CDR2 SYDVKM. V was cut by 4 bases and J by 1 base, with 4 bases left in between. The CDR3 covers 12 residues. CDR3 in DNA: TGTGCCAGCAGTTCGTTCCAAGAGACCCAGTACTTC. This codes for CASSSFQETQYF.

This sequence joins TRBV5-1 and TRBJ2-7, with a tentative D call TRBD2 (5 bases). Trimming cost V 4 bases and J 2 bases, with 16 bases left between them. This CDR3 has 15 amino acids. CDR1 and CDR2 (germline): SGHRS, YFSETQ. The CDR3, as DNA: TGCGCCAGCAGCGCTTACGGGAAAAACCCCTACGAGCAGTACTTC. Its translation: CASSAYGKNPYEQYF.

The chain recombines TRBV9 with TRBJ2-1, with 7 bases lining up with TRBD2. The CDR3 has 13 residues. V was pared by 0 bases and J by 9 bases, with 3 bases of the junction left unmatched. CDR1 and CDR2 (germline): SGDLS, YYNGEE. This CDR3 reads CASSVGLAGEQFF. CDR3 nucleotide sequence: TGTGCCAGCAGCGTAGGACTAGCTGGTGAGCAGTTCTTC.

This clone is a singleton in its sample. DNA for the CDR3: TGTGCCAGCAGTTTACGGGAGGGACAGGGGAAGTACTCTGGAAACACCATATATTTT. This gives the protein CASSLREGQGKYSGNTIYF. The J gene is TRBJ1-3, the V gene TRBV27; the match to TRBD1 covers 10 bases. The germline gives CDR1 MNHEY, CDR2 SMNVEV (reference sequence). This CDR3 spans 19 amino acids. V lost 2 bases, J lost 0 bases, and 10 bases stayed unmatched.

V usage is TRBV24-1 and J usage is TRBJ2-3; possible D gene TRBD2, 5 bases. Germline CDR1 reads KGHDR; CDR2 reads SFDVKD. CDR3 length equals 17 residues. V lost 3 bases, J lost 0 bases, and 15 bases lay in between. In nucleotides, the CDR3 is TGTGCCACCAGTGATCCTCGGGGAGACACTAGCACAGATACGCAGTATTTT. Translation gives CATSDPRGDTSTDTQYF.

The chain is built from TRBV7-8 and TRBJ2-6; 8 bases map to TRBD1. Per germline, CDR1 SGHVS and CDR2 FQNEAQ. CDR3 length: 18 residues. J lost 3 bases, V lost 5 bases, and 12 bases had no gene match. The CDR3 region has the DNA TGTGCCAGCAGCGCTTTATGGACAGGGAGTGGTGGGGCCAACGTCCTGACTTTC. Translating gives CASSALWTGSGGANVLTF.